This TCR beta chain was obtained from a study of CD8+CD57+ T cells in acquired aplastic anemia. Trimming shortened V by 2 bases and J by 3 bases, and 8 bases separated the two germline ends. Germline V CDR1 and CDR2: SGHTA, FQGNSA. The length of the CDR3 is 13 residues. It was genomic DNA that served as the template for profiling TCR beta VDJ and CDR3. Using its own MiXCR run on the reads, TCRdb lists one record per CDR3 protein. The data hold 250,000 to 350,000 distinct CDR3 sequences, with 45% to 65% observed a single time. This chain connects TRBV7-2 to TRBJ2-7; tentative D call: TRBD1 (5 bases). The sequence was obtained from a human donor with severe aplastic anemia or a healthy control (not recorded which). The sequencing sample was made of sorted CD4+, CD8+, or CD8+CD57+ T cells (not recorded which) from PBMCs. The CDR3: CASSLPGFYEQYF. Written as DNA, the CDR3 is TGTGCCAGCAGCTTACCAGGGTTCTACGAGCAGTACTTC.